This TCR beta chain is drawn from a study of blood T cell repertoires in COVID-19. Original processing notes: Amplifying reference gene primers gave estimates of nucleated cell counts. Libraries were prepared by immunoSEQ multiplex PCR; TCRdb keeps only in-frame clonotypes and omits some of them. Clone size and the V and J calls come from that table; the DNA yielded D and trimming. The sample comprises 250,000 or so clones, 80% to 95% of which are singletons, and roughly 2.9% rests with the top ten. This CDR3 is 13 amino acids long. V lost 7 bases to trimming and J lost 3 bases; unmatched junction nucleotides: 6. Germline V gene data show CDR1 as MDHEN and CDR2 as SYDVKM.

The chain has TRBV28 and TRBJ2-7, with 7 bases that match TRBD1. The specimen was PBMCs or T cells enriched from blood (not recorded which). The source of this sequence is a man aged 35 to 55 who had been exposed to COVID-19. The CDR3: CASTSGQLYEQYF. CDR3 in DNA: TGTGCCAGCACCTCGGGACAGCTCTACGAGCAGTACTTC.